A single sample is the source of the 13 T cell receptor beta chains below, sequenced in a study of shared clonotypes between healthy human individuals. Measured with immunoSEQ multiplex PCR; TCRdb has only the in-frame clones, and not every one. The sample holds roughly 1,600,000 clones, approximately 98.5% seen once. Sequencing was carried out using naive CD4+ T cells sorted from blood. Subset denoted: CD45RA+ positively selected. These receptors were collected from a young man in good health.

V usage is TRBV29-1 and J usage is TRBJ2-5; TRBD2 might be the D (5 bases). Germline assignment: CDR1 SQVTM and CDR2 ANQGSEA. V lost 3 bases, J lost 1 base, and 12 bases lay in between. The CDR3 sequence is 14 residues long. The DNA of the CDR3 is TGCAGCGTTGATGCAACGGGGATCCAAGAGACCCAGTACTTC. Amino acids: CSVDATGIQETQYF.

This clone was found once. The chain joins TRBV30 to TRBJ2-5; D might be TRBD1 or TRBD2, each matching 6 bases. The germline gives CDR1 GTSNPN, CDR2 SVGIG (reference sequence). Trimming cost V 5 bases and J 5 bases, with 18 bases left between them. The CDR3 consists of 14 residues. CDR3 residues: CAWLRPGAGETQYF. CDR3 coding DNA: TGTGCCTGGTTACGCCCGGGGGCGGGTGAGACCCAGTACTTC. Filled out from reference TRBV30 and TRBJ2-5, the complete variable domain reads SQTIHQWPATLVQPVGSPLSLECTVEGTSNPNLYWYRQAAGRGLQLLFYSVGIGQISSEVPQNLSASRPQDRQFILSSKKLLLSDSGFYLCAWLRPGAGETQYFGPGTRLLVL.

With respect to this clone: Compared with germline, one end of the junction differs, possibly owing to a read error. The CDR3 DNA reads as TGTGCCAGCTCAGCACCCGGGACAACCGCTAACTATGGCTACACCTTC. Translation: CASSAPGTTANYGYTF. This sequence joins TRBV18 and TRBJ1-2, with D maybe TRBD1 (6 bases). From germline, CDR1 is KGHSH and CDR2 LQKENI. The length of the CDR3 is 16 residues.

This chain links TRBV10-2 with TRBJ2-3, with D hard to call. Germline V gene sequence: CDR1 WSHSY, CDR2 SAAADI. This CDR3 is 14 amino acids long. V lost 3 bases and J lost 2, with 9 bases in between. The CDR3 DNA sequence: TGCGCCAGCAGTGAACGGAGATCCACAGATACGCAGTATTTT. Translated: CASSERRSTDTQYF.

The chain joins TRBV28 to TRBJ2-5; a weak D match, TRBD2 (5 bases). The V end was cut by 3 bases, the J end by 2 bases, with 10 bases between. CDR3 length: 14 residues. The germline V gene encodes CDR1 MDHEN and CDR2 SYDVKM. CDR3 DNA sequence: TGTGCCAGCAGTTTGAGGGTCATTCAAGAGACCCAGTACTTC. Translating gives CASSLRVIQETQYF.

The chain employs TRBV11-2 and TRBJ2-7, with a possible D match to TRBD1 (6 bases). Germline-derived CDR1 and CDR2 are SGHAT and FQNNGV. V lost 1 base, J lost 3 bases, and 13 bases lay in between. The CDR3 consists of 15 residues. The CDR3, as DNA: TGTGCCAGCAGCTTAGGAAGGGGGAGTTACTACGAGCAGTACTTC. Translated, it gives CASSLGRGSYYEQYF.

CDR3 nucleotide sequence: TGTGCCAGCAGTTCGATTCCACCAGCTAACACAGATACGCAGTATTTT. This translates into CASSSIPPANTDTQYF. V usage is TRBV28 and J usage is TRBJ2-3; D unresolved. Looked up from germline, CDR1 is MDHEN and CDR2 is SYDVKM. The CDR3 is 16 amino acids. The ends were cut back, 4 bases at V and 2 bases at J, with 16 bases in the middle.

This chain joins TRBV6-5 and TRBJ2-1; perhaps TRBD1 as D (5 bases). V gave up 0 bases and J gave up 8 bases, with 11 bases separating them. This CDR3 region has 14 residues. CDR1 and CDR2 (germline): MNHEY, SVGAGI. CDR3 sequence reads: CASSYSRGFDEQFF. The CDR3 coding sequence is TGTGCCAGCAGTTACTCAAGGGGATTCGATGAGCAGTTCTTC.

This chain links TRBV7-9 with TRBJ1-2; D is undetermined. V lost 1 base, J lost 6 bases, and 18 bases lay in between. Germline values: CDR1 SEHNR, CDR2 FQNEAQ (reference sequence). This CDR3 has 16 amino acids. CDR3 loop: CASSLEGFRIRNGYTF. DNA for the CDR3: TGTGCCAGCAGCTTAGAGGGTTTCCGGATACGAAATGGCTACACCTTC.

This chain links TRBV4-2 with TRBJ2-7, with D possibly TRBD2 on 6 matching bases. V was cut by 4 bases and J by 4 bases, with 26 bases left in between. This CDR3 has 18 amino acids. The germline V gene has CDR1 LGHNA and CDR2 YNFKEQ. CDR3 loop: CASSPRTRGAGPAYEQYF. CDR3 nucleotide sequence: TGTGCCAGCAGCCCACGGACGAGGGGTGCGGGACCAGCTTACGAGCAGTACTTC.

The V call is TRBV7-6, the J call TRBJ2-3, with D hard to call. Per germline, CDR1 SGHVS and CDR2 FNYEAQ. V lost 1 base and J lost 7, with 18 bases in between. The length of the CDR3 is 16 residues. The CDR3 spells CASSLEAGLPTNTQYF. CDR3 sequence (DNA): TGTGCCAGCAGCTTAGAGGCTGGGCTACCCACGAATACGCAGTATTTT.

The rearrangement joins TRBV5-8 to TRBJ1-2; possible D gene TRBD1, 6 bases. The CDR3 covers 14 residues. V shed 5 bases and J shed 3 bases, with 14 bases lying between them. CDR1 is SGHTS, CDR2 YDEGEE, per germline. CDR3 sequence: CASRDSGEYYGYTF. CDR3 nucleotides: TGTGCCAGCAGGGATTCAGGGGAGTACTATGGCTACACCTTC.

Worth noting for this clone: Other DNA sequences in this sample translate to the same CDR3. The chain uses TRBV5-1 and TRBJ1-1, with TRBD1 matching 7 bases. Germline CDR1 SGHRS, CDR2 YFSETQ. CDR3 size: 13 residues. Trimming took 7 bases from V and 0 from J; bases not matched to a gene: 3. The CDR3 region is CASGDRVNTEAFF. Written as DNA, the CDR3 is TGCGCCAGCGGCGACAGGGTGAACACTGAAGCTTTCTTT.